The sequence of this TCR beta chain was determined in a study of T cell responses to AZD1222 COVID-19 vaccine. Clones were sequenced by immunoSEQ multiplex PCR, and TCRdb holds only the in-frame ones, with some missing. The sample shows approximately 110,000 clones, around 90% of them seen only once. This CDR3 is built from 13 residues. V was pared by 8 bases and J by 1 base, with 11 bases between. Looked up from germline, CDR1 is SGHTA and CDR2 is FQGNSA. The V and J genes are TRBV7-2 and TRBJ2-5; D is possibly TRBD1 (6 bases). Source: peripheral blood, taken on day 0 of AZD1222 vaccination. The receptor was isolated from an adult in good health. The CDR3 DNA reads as TGTGCCAGCTCGCAGGGGTCCCAAGAGACCCAGTACTTC. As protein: CASSQGSQETQYF.